A single sample gave rise to the 26 T cell receptor beta chains below, sequenced in a study of blood T cell repertoires in COVID-19 (dated by TCRdb to 2018 to 2021). Library preparation employed the immunoSEQ multiplex PCR assay. As stored in TCRdb, this immuneACCESS dataset retains in-frame rearrangements with V and J assigned. A fraction of the clones does not appear; measured against another copy, unresolved V genes explain less than half of the discrepancy, and the remainder lacks a known reason. Across this sample there are roughly 400,000 clones, with about 88% seen only once. The top ten hold 1.4% of the sample. Input material: PBMCs or T cells enriched from blood (not recorded which). The receptors come from a woman younger than 35 who had been exposed to COVID-19.

The chain has TRBV28 and TRBJ1-4; no definite D call. CDR1 and CDR2 from the germline V gene are MDHEN and SYDVKM. This CDR3 has 13 residues. Trimming left V 7 bases short and J 2 bases short, with 8 bases between. The chain's CDR3 is CASISGTNEKLFF. The CDR3 bases are TGTGCCAGCATATCGGGGACTAATGAAAAACTGTTTTTT.

The chain links TRBV6-5 to TRBJ1-2; perhaps TRBD1 as D (6 bases). The CDR3 is 15 residues long. CDR1 is MNHEY and CDR2 is SVGAGI in the germline V gene. V lost 5 bases to trimming and J lost 6 bases, with 19 bases between them. CDR3 nucleotides: TGTGCCAGCAGTCCCCGAGGAGGGGGGGCCGATGGCTACACCTTC. As protein: CASSPRGGGADGYTF.

The V call is TRBV12-3 or TRBV12-4, the J call TRBJ1-5; a possible D gene is TRBD1 (5 bases). The CDR3 is 13 residues long. V was pared by 3 bases and J by 5 bases, with 8 bases between. The CDR3 region is CASSLLGDQPQHF. Here the CDR3 DNA reads TGTGCCAGCAGTTTGTTAGGGGATCAGCCCCAGCATTTT.

The chain couples TRBV6-2 or TRBV6-3 to TRBJ2-2; D is undetermined. The ends were cut back, 3 bases at V and 0 bases at J, with 11 bases in the middle. The CDR3 is 16 residues long. Germline lookup yields CDR1 MNHEY and CDR2 SVGEGT. DNA for the CDR3: TGTGCCAGCAGTTATCTTCCCCTCGCGAACACCGGGGAGCTGTTTTTT. As protein: CASSYLPLANTGELFF.

The V call is TRBV4-2, the J call TRBJ1-2, with 8 nucleotides matching TRBD1. V lost 0 bases and J lost 3; bases outside the gene matches: 0. The CDR3 sequence is 14 residues long. Germline loops: CDR1 LGHNA, CDR2 YNFKEQ. CDR3 nucleotides: TGTGCCAGCAGCCAAGAGACAGGGGACTATGGCTACACCTTC. This sequence encodes CASSQETGDYGYTF.

The rearrangement links TRBV27 to TRBJ2-7; D gene ambiguous. In germline, CDR1 is MNHEY, CDR2 SMNVEV (reference sequence). V was cut by 1 base and J by 3 bases, with 7 bases left in between. This CDR3 comprises 13 residues. The CDR3 is CASSLYSGYEQYF. The DNA of the CDR3 is TGTGCCAGCAGTTTATACTCGGGCTACGAGCAGTACTTC.

The V call is TRBV4-1, the J call TRBJ2-7; maybe TRBD1 (5 bases). The CDR3 consists of 14 residues. Germline CDR1 and CDR2: MGHRA and YSYEKL. V lost 0 bases and J lost 1, with 7 bases in between. CDR3 loop: CASSQDTGSYEQYF. The CDR3 bases are TGCGCCAGCAGCCAAGATACAGGTTCCTACGAGCAGTACTTC.

This clone was counted between two and nine times. This chain connects TRBV5-6 to TRBJ1-3; D remains ambiguous. Trimming removed 1 base at V and 0 bases at J, with 8 bases between. This CDR3 comprises 15 residues. Germline CDR1 reads SGHDT; CDR2 reads YYEEEE. CDR3 sequence: CASSLIFSSGNTIYF. The CDR3 DNA reads TGTGCCAGCAGCTTGATATTTTCCTCTGGAAACACCATATATTTT. Full variable domain (rest looked up from reference TRBV5-6 and TRBJ1-3): DAGVTQSPTHLIKTRGQQVTLRCSPKSGHDTVSWYQQALGQGPQFIFQYYEEEERQRGNFPDRFSGHQFPNYSSELNVNALLLGDSALYLCASSLIFSSGNTIYFGEGSWLTVV.

The V call is TRBV10-3, the J call TRBJ2-7; tentatively, D is TRBD2 (6 bases). The germline gives CDR1 ENHRY, CDR2 SYGVKD. The V and J ends lost 2 bases and 2 bases respectively, with 13 bases between them. This CDR3 contains 15 residues. CDR3 DNA: TGTGCCATCAGTGAGAGGGCGGGAACCCCCTACGAGCAGTACTTC. Protein: CAISERAGTPYEQYF.

A single count supports this clone. The genes are TRBV29-1 and TRBJ2-1, with D possibly matching TRBD2 (6 bases). V lost 7 bases to trimming and J lost 3 bases, with 22 bases between them. The CDR3 sequence is 16 residues long. Per the germline V gene, CDR1 is SQVTM and CDR2 is ANQGSEA. The CDR3 sequence: CSASTGSGSYYNEQFF. The CDR3 region has the DNA TGCAGCGCTTCCACGGGTAGCGGCTCTTACTACAATGAGCAGTTCTTC.

V usage is TRBV5-1 and J usage is TRBJ1-1, with 8 bases that match TRBD1. The trim removed 9 bases at V and 2 bases at J, leaving 6 bases unmatched. This CDR3 region has 13 residues. The germline CDR1 and CDR2 sequences are SGHRS and YFSETQ. CDR3 residues: CATKTGENTEAFF. The CDR3 DNA reads TGCGCCACTAAGACAGGGGAAAACACTGAAGCTTTCTTT. Together with reference TRBV5-1 and TRBJ1-1, the CDR3 gives the full variable domain: KAGVTQTPRYLIKTRGQQVTLSCSPISGHRSVSWYQQTPGQGLQFLFEYFSETQRNKGNFPGRFSGRQFSNSRSEMNVSTLELGDSALYLCATKTGENTEAFFGQGTRLTVV.

The V and J genes are TRBV20-1 and TRBJ2-2; 10 bases match TRBD2. In germline, CDR1 is DFQATT, CDR2 SNEGSKA (reference sequence). There are 15 residues in the CDR3. The junction had 4 bases not matched to a gene; V was cut back by 3 bases and J by 3 bases. The CDR3 loop is CSASGTSGDTGELFF. For the CDR3, the DNA is TGCAGTGCTAGTGGTACTAGCGGGGACACCGGGGAGCTGTTTTTT.

The chain links TRBV3-1 (or the pseudogene TRBV3-2) to TRBJ2-7, with 7 bases aligning to TRBD2. Per germline, CDR1 LGHDT and CDR2 YNNKEL (reference sequence). V shed 5 bases, J shed 1 base, and the junction held 11 bases outside the gene matches. The CDR3 totals 16 residues. CDR3 loop: CASSGIGLAVSYEQYF. CDR3 coding DNA: TGTGCCAGCAGCGGGATAGGCCTAGCGGTGTCCTACGAGCAGTACTTC.

V and J are TRBV7-2 and TRBJ1-2, with TRBD1 as a possible D gene (5 bases). Trimming pared 1 base from V and 4 bases from J, leaving 7 bases between. Germline assignment: CDR1 SGHTA and CDR2 FQGNSA. This CDR3 comprises 13 residues. The CDR3 here is CASSLDRTYGYTF. CDR3 nucleotide sequence: TGTGCCAGCAGCTTAGACAGGACCTATGGCTACACCTTC.

The chain is built from TRBV28 and TRBJ2-3, with 14 bases lining up with TRBD2. Looked up from germline, CDR1 is MDHEN and CDR2 is SYDVKM. The CDR3 totals 21 residues. V was pared by 5 bases and J by 0 bases, with 16 bases of the junction left unmatched. The CDR3 coding sequence is TGTGCCAGCAGTCCCGGGACTAGCGGGAGTGAAACTATACCTAGCACAGATACGCAGTATTTT. Encoded protein: CASSPGTSGSETIPSTDTQYF.

V is TRBV27 and J is TRBJ2-5; D possibly corresponds to TRBD2 (6 bases). CDR1 and CDR2 (germline): MNHEY, SMNVEV (reference sequence). The V end lost 0 bases, the J end lost 3 bases, and 14 bases lay between the germline ends. The CDR3 covers 16 residues. The DNA for the CDR3 is TGTGCCAGCAGTTTATCGACTAGAAGGCCCAAAGAGACCCAGTACTTC. Protein product: CASSLSTRRPKETQYF.

V and J are TRBV27 and TRBJ2-3; the match to TRBD2 covers 13 bases. Per the germline V gene, CDR1 is MNHEY and CDR2 is SMNVEV (reference sequence). This CDR3 is 19 amino acids long. Trimming removed 2 bases from V and 4 bases from J; junction bases left unmatched: 12. As DNA, the CDR3 is TGTGCCAGCAGTTTAGGTGTACTAGCGGGAGGGTACGGGGCAGATACGCAGTATTTT. Protein sequence: CASSLGVLAGGYGADTQYF.

The V call is TRBV19, the J call TRBJ2-1, with 9 nucleotides matching TRBD1. Germline values: CDR1 LNHDA, CDR2 SQIVND (reference sequence). The length of the CDR3 is 14 residues. V lost 6 bases to trimming and J lost 7 bases; unmatched junction nucleotides: 7. CDR3 bases: TGTGCCAGTAGCCCGGGACAGGGTTTTAATGAGCAGTTCTTC. Residues: CASSPGQGFNEQFF. The full variable domain, with the rest looked up from reference TRBV19 and TRBJ2-1, is DGGITQSPKYLFRKEGQNVTLSCEQNLNHDAMYWYRQDPGQGLRLIYYSQIVNDFQKGDIAEGYSVSREKKESFPLTVTSAQKNPTAFYLCASSPGQGFNEQFFGPGTRLTVL.

DNA of the CDR3: TGTGCCAGCAGTCAAGGAGGAAGGCAGTACTTC. Amino acid sequence: CASSQGGRQYF. The chain joins TRBV25-1 to TRBJ2-7; a weak D match, TRBD2 (5 bases). The CDR3 extends over 11 amino acids. V was clipped by 5 bases and J by 9 bases, with 11 bases between them. The V gene's germline CDR1 is MGHDK and CDR2 SYGVNS.

The rearrangement uses TRBV18 and TRBJ1-3; 9 nucleotides match TRBD1. The CDR3 extends over 16 amino acids. The germline V gene has CDR1 KGHSH and CDR2 LQKENI. The J segment lost 5 bases and the V segment lost 5 bases, leaving 10 bases of the junction unmatched. The CDR3 loop reads CASSSSGTGIRNTIYF. Written as DNA, the CDR3 is TGTGCCAGCTCATCCTCCGGGACAGGGATCAGAAACACCATATATTTT.

V usage is TRBV27 and J usage is TRBJ2-5, with 9 bases fitting TRBD1. The V and J ends lost 5 bases and 1 base, in that order; junction bases with no gene match: 11. In germline, CDR1 is MNHEY, CDR2 SMNVEV (reference sequence). The CDR3 extends over 17 amino acids. This CDR3 reads CASSRKPGQGVQETQYF. DNA of the CDR3: TGTGCCAGCAGTCGCAAACCGGGACAGGGTGTCCAAGAGACCCAGTACTTC.

The rearrangement links TRBV7-2 to TRBJ2-3; TRBD2 aligns across 13 bases. Germline V gives CDR1 SGHTA, CDR2 FQGNSA. The J segment lost 1 base and the V segment lost 5 bases, leaving 6 bases of the junction unmatched. The CDR3 length is 17 residues. CDR3 DNA sequence: TGTGCCAGCAGCGGCGGACTAGCGGGGGCGGGCACAGATACGCAGTATTTT. This encodes CASSGGLAGAGTDTQYF.

The CDR3 DNA reads TGTGCCAGCAGTGCTACGAACTATGGCTACACCTTC. Translating gives CASSATNYGYTF. This chain links TRBV7-2 with TRBJ1-2; D unclear. The germline V and J ends were trimmed by 6 bases and 2 bases, with 7 bases remaining between them. This CDR3 is built from 12 residues. The germline V gene encodes CDR1 SGHTA and CDR2 FQGNSA.

The chain uses TRBV3-1 (or the pseudogene TRBV3-2) and TRBJ2-3; 7 positions match TRBD2. Germline V gene lookup returns CDR1 LGHDT and CDR2 YNNKEL (reference sequence). The junction had 14 bases not matched to a gene; V was cut back by 5 bases and J by 6 bases. The CDR3 extends over 16 amino acids. The CDR3 sequence is CASSDTRLAPTDTQYF. In DNA form, the CDR3 reads TGTGCCAGCAGCGATACTCGACTAGCCCCTACGGATACGCAGTATTTT.

This clone was counted a few times. The sample carries other DNA sequences with the same CDR3. V usage is TRBV28 and J usage is TRBJ1-5; D uncertain. Trimming pared 3 bases from V and 2 bases from J, leaving 5 bases between. The CDR3 totals 13 residues. In germline, CDR1 is MDHEN, CDR2 SYDVKM. The DNA for the CDR3 is TGTGCCAGCAGTTTTAGCGGCAATCAGCCCCAGCATTTT. Its protein product is CASSFSGNQPQHF.

This chain links TRBV28 with TRBJ2-7; 8 bases line up with TRBD1. This CDR3 comprises 17 residues. The germline CDR1 and CDR2 sequences are MDHEN and SYDVKM. Trimming cost V 2 bases and J 7 bases; bases outside gene matches: 16. The CDR3 DNA follows: TGTGCCAGCAGTTTACCCATTAAGACAGGGGCTACCCGTGAGCAGTACTTC. It codes for CASSLPIKTGATREQYF.